The rows below give T cell receptor beta chains drawn from one sample of a study of T cells in Graves' hyperthyroidism and ophthalmopathy. TCRdb re-called the multiplex PCR reads through MiXCR, storing one row per CDR3 protein. The table shows some 800,000 distinct CDR3 sequences, with roughly 40% occurring only once. What was sequenced was blood. All receptors come from a man aged 18 to 30 with Graves' hyperthyroidism. Both conserved end residues are part of each CDR3. A D gene is named only where the DNA matches it firmly. The listing skips clone size in some rows; elsewhere it reads once, few, many or a size class.

D gene	V gene	J gene	clone size	CDR3 protein	CDR3 DNA
.	TRBV2	TRBJ2-3	.	CASSGGLITDTQYF	TGTGCCAGCAGTGGAGGACTAATCACAGATACGCAGTATTTT
.	TRBV29-1	TRBJ1-2	.	CSVDSGIGYTF	TGCAGCGTTGACTCAGGGATTGGGTACACCTTC
.	TRBV5-4	TRBJ2-6	.	CASSPFTGANVLTF	TGCGCCAGCAGCCCCTTTACCGGGGCCAACGTCCTGACTTTC
.	TRBV19	TRBJ2-7	few	CATSAGGYASTYEQYF	TGTGCCACCTCGGCGGGTGGTTACGCTTCCACCTACGAGCAGTACTTC
.	TRBV6-6	TRBJ1-5	.	CASNLGSSNQPQHF	TGTGCCAGTAATTTGGGGTCTAGCAATCAGCCCCAGCATTTT
TRBD1	TRBV20-1	TRBJ1-3	few	CSAHGGDSFSGNTIYF	TGCAGTGCACACGGCGGGGACAGCTTTTCTGGAAACACCATATATTTT
TRBD1	TRBV7-2	TRBJ1-1	few	CASSSGQGPSLAFF	TGTGCCAGCAGCTCAGGACAGGGGCCGTCGTTAGCTTTCTTT
.	TRBV7-9	TRBJ1-4	.	CASSSNLSGSANEKLFF	TGTGCCAGCAGCTCAAACCTCTCCGGCTCAGCTAATGAAAAACTGTTTTTT
.	TRBV9	TRBJ2-5	.	CASSQVVFETQYF	TGCGCCAGCAGCCAAGTTGTATTCGAGACCCAGTACTTC
TRBD1	TRBV20-1	TRBJ1-1	.	CSDARDRGRLNTEAFF	TGCAGTGACGCTCGGGACAGGGGGAGATTGAACACTGAAGCTTTCTTT
.	TRBV6-6	TRBJ2-7	few	CASSSPREGYEQYF	TGTGCCAGCAGTTCGCCGAGAGAGGGATACGAGCAGTACTTC
.	TRBV10-3	TRBJ2-7	.	CAGSLGVGGTYEQYF	TGTGCCGGCAGTCTGGGCGTGGGCGGGACCTACGAGCAGTACTTC
.	TRBV2	TRBJ1-2	many	CASVMGGYTF	TGTGCCAGCGTCATGGGGGGCTACACCTTC
TRBD1	TRBV29-1	TRBJ1-1	.	CSVGDRGTMNTEAFF	TGCAGCGTTGGAGACAGGGGAACTATGAACACTGAAGCTTTCTTT
TRBD1	TRBV7-9	TRBJ2-5	.	CASSDGTEYQETQYF	TGTGCCAGCAGCGACGGGACAGAGTACCAAGAGACCCAGTACTTC
.	TRBV7-9	TRBJ2-7	.	CASSLDREGQYF	TGTGCCAGCAGCTTGGACAGGGAGGGCCAGTACTTC
TRBD1	TRBV19	TRBJ1-1	.	CASRPDRGTEAFF	TGTGCCAGTAGGCCGGACAGGGGAACTGAAGCTTTCTTT
TRBD1	TRBV15	TRBJ2-1	once	CATSSDPGQGDEQFF	TGTGCCACCAGCAGCGACCCGGGACAGGGTGACGAGCAGTTCTTC
.	TRBV5-1	TRBJ2-7	.	CASSLAKGAGAYSEQYF	TGCGCCAGCAGCTTGGCCAAAGGGGCTGGCGCCTACTCTGAGCAGTACTTC